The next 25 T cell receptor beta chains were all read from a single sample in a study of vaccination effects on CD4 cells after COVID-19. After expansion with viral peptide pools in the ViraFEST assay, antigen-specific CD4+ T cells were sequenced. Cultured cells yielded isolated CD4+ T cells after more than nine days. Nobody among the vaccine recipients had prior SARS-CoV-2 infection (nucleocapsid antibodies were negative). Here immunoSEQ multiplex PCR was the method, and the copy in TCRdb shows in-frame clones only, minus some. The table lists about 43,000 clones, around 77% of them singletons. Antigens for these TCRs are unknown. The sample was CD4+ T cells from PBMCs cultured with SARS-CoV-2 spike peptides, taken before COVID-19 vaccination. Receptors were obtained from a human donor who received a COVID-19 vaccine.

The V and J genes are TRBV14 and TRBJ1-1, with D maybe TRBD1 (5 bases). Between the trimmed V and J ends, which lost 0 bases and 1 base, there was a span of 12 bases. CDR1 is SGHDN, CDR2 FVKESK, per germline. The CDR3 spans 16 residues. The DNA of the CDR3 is TGTGCCAGCAGCCAAGATTCGAGAGGGGAGAACACTGAAGCTTTCTTT. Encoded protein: CASSQDSRGENTEAFF. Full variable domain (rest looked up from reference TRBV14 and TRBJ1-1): EAGVTQFPSHSVIEKGQTVTLRCDPISGHDNLYWYRRVMGKEIKFLLHFVKESKQDESGMPNNRFLAERTGGTYSTLKVQPAELEDSGVYFCASSQDSRGENTEAFFGQGTRLTVV.

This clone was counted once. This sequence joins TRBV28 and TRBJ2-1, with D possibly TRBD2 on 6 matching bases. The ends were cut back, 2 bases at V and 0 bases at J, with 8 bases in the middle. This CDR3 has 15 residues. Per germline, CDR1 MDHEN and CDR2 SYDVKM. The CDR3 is CASSLAGPSYNEQFF. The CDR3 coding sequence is TGTGCCAGCAGTTTAGCGGGGCCCTCCTACAATGAGCAGTTCTTC. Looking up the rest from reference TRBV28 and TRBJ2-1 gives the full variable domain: DVKVTQSSRYLVKRTGEKVFLECVQDMDHENMFWYRQDPGLGLRLIYFSYDVKMKEKGDIPEGYSVSREKKERFSLILESASTNQTSMYLCASSLAGPSYNEQFFGPGTRLTVL.

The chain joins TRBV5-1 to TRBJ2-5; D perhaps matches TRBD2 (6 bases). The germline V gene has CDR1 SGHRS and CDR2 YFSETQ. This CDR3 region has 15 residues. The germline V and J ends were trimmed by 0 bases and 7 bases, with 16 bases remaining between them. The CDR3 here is CASSLGQPPGGTQYF. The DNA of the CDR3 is TGCGCCAGCAGCTTGGGACAGCCTCCCGGGGGGACCCAGTACTTC.

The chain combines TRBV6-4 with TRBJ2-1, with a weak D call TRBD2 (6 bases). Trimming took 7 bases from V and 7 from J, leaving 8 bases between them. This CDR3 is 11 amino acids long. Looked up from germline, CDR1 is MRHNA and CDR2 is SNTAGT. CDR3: CASTGENEQFF. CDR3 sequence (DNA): TGTGCCAGCACGGGGGAAAATGAGCAGTTCTTC.

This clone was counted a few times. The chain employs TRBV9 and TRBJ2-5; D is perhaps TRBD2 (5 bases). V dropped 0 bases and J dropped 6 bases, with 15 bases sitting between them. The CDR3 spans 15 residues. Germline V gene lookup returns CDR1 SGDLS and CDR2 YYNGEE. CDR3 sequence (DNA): TGTGCCAGCAGCGTAGCCGGGAATAGTGGGAAGACCCAGTACTTC. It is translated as CASSVAGNSGKTQYF.

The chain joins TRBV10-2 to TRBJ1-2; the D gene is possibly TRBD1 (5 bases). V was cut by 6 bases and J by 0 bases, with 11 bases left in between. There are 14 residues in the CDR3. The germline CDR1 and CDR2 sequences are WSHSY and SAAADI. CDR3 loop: CASRKDTANYGYTF. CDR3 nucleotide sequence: TGCGCCAGCAGAAAGGACACAGCTAACTATGGCTACACCTTC.

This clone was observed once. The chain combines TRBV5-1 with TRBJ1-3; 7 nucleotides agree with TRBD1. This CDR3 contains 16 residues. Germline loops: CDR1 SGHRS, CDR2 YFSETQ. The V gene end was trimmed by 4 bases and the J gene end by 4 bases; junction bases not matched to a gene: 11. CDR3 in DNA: TGCGCCAGCAGCCCCTCGACAGGGTCGAAGGGAAACACCATATATTTT. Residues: CASSPSTGSKGNTIYF.

CDR3 loop: CASSPTLAGNVEQFF. CDR3 in DNA: TGTGCCAGCAGTCCAACTCTTGCAGGGAATGTTGAGCAGTTCTTC. The gene calls are TRBV14 and TRBJ2-1, with a tentative D call TRBD1 (5 bases). The CDR3 consists of 15 residues. Germline lookup yields CDR1 SGHDN and CDR2 FVKESK. With 6 bases removed from V and 9 bases from J, the gap between germline ends came to 21 bases.

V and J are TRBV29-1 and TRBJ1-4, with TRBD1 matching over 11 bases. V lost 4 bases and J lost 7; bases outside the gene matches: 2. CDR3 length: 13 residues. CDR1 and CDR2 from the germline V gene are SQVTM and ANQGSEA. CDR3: CSVGGQGGEKLFF. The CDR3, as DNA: TGCAGCGTTGGGGGACAGGGGGGTGAAAAACTGTTTTTT.

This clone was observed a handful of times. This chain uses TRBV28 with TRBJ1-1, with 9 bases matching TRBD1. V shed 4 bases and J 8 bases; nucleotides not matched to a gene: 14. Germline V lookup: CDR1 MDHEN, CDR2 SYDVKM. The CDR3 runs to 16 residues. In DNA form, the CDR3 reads TGTGCCAGCAGTTGGGGTGACAGCACGGGACAGGGAGAAGCTTTCTTT. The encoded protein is CASSWGDSTGQGEAFF. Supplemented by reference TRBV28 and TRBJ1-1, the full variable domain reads DVKVTQSSRYLVKRTGEKVFLECVQDMDHENMFWYRQDPGLGLRLIYFSYDVKMKEKGDIPEGYSVSREKKERFSLILESASTNQTSMYLCASSWGDSTGQGEAFFGQGTRLTVV.

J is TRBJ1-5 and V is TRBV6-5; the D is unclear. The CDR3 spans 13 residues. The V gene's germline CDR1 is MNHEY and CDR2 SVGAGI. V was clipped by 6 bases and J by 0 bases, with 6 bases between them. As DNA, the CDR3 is TGTGCCAGCAGAGTCGATAGCAATCAGCCCCAGCATTTT. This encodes CASRVDSNQPQHF.

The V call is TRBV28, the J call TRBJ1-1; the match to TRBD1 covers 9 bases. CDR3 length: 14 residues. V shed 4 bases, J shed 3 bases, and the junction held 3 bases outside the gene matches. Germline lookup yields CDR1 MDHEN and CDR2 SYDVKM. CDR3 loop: CASSSGTGYTEAFF. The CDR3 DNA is TGTGCCAGCAGTTCCGGGACAGGGTACACTGAAGCTTTCTTT.

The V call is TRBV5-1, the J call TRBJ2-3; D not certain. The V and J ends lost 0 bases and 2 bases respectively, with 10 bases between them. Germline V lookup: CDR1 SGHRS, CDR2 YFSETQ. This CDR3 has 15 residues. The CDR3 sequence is CASSLDASHTDTQYF. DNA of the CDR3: TGCGCCAGCAGCTTGGATGCCAGCCACACAGATACGCAGTATTTT.

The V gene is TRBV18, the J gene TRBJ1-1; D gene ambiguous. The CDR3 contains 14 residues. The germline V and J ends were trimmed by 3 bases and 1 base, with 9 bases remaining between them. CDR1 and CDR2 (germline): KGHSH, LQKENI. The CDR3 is CASSPQGQNTEAFF. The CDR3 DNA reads TGTGCCAGCTCACCCCAAGGGCAGAACACTGAAGCTTTCTTT. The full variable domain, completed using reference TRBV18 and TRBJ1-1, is NAGVMQNPRHLVRRRGQEARLRCSPMKGHSHVYWYRQLPEEGLKFMVYLQKENIIDESGMPKERFSAEFPKEGPSILRIQQVVRGDSAAYFCASSPQGQNTEAFFGQGTRLTVV.

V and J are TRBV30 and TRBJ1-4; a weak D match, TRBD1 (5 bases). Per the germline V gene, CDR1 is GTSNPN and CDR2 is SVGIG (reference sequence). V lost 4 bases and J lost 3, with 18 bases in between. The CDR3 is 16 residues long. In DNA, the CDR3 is TGTGCCTGGACCTGGGGCGCGGGGACGCCTAATGAAAAACTGTTTTTT. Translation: CAWTWGAGTPNEKLFF.

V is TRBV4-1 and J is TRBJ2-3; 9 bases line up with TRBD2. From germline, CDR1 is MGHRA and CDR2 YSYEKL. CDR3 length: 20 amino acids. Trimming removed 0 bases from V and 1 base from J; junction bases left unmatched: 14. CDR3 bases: TGCGCCAGCAGCCAAGAAAGAGCTAGCGGGGCCCCCGGGCGCACAGATACGCAGTATTTT. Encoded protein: CASSQERASGAPGRTDTQYF.

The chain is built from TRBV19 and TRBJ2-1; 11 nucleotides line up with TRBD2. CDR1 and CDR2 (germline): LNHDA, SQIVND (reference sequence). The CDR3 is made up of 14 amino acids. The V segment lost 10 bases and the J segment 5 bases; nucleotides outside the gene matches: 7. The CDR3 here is CATKTLAGDNEQFF. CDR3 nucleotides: TGTGCCACCAAAACACTAGCGGGGGACAATGAGCAGTTCTTC. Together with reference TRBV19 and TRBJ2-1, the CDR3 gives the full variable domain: DGGITQSPKYLFRKEGQNVTLSCEQNLNHDAMYWYRQDPGQGLRLIYYSQIVNDFQKGDIAEGYSVSREKKESFPLTVTSAQKNPTAFYLCATKTLAGDNEQFFGPGTRLTVL.

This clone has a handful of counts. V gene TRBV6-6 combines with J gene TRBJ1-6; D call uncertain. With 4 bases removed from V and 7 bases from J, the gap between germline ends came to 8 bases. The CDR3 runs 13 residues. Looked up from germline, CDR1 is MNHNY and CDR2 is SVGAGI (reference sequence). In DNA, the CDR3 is TGTGCCAGCAGTTTGGCTCCAAATTCACCCCTCCACTTT. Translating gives CASSLAPNSPLHF.

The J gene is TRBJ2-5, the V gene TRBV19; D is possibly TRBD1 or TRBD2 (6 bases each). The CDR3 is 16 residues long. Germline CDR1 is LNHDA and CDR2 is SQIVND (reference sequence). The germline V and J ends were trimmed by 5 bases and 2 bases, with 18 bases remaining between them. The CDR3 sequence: CASSRGQAVTQETQYF. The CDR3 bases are TGTGCCAGTAGTCGGGGGCAAGCAGTAACTCAAGAGACCCAGTACTTC.

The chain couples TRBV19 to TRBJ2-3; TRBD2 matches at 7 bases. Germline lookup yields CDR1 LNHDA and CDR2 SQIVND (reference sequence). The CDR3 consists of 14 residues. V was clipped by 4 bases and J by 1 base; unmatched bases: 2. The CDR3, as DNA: TGTGCCAGTAGTAATCGGGGGGGCACAGATACGCAGTATTTT. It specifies CASSNRGGTDTQYF.

CDR3 nucleotide sequence: TGTGCCAGCAGCTTAGACAGGAGTTACAATGAGCAGTTCTTC. As protein: CASSLDRSYNEQFF. The chain recombines TRBV13 with TRBJ2-1, with D possibly TRBD1 on 5 matching bases. Trimming took off 1 base at V and 4 bases at J, with 8 bases between the two ends. Germline CDR1 PRHDT, CDR2 FYEKMQ (reference sequence). The CDR3 loop spans 14 amino acids.

The CDR3 sequence is CASSLGLLGGHPNTEAFF. DNA of the CDR3: TGTGCCAGCAGCTTAGGGTTGTTGGGCGGGCATCCGAACACTGAAGCTTTCTTT. The chain uses TRBV7-9 and TRBJ1-1; the D is unclear. Germline V gene lookup returns CDR1 SEHNR and CDR2 FQNEAQ (reference sequence). V was trimmed by 1 base and J by 1 base, leaving 19 bases between them. The CDR3 totals 18 residues. The whole variable domain, filled in from reference TRBV7-9 and TRBJ1-1, reads DTGVSQNPRHKITKRGQNVTFRCDPISEHNRLYWYRQTLGQGPEFLTYFQNEAQLEKSRLLSDRFSAERPKGSFSTLEIQRTEQGDSAMYLCASSLGLLGGHPNTEAFFGQGTRLTVV.

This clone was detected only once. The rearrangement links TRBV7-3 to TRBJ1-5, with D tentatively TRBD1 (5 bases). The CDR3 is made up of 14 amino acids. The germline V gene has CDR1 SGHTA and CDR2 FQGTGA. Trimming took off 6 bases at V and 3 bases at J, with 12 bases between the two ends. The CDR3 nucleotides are TGTGCCAGCAGGGTAGGGGTAAACAATCAGCCCCAGCATTTT. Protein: CASRVGVNNQPQHF.

CDR3 amino acids: CASSLFVYTGQINEKLFF. The CDR3 DNA is TGTGCCAGCAGCTTGTTTGTCTATACGGGACAGATTAATGAAAAACTGTTTTTT. The chain combines TRBV5-6 with TRBJ1-4; 7 bases agree with TRBD1. V trimming: 1 base; J trimming: 4 bases; junction bases outside the gene matches: 13. The CDR3 runs to 18 residues. Germline V CDR1 and CDR2: SGHDT, YYEEEE.

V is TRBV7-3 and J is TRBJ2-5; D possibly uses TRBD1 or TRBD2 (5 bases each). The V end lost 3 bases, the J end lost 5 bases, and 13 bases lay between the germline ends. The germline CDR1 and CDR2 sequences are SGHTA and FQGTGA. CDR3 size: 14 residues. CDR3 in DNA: TGTGCCAGCAGCTTCACGGGTTGGGGGGAGACCCAGTACTTC. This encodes CASSFTGWGETQYF.